The next 21 T cell receptor beta chains were all read from a single sample in a study of spatial heterogeneity in lung cancer. TCRdb recomputed calls from the 5' RACE reads with MiXCR, one row per CDR3 protein. The data contain thousands of distinct CDR3 sequences, roughly 33% of them singletons. The time point: sample taken at primary tumor resection. The authors sequenced whole RNA from tumor, nontumor lung or frozen PBMC without sorting. Source: PBMCs, taken at surgery. The receptors were sampled from a male donor with early-stage non-small cell lung cancer.

A word on this clonotype: Little can be read into the size of this beta chain, an off-target read in a library designed for alpha chains. The chain joins TRBV5-1 to TRBJ2-3; 10 positions agree with TRBD2. Germline V gives CDR1 SGHRS, CDR2 YFSETQ. The ends lost 4 bases at V and 3 bases at J; junction bases unmatched: 8. The CDR3 sequence is 16 residues long. The CDR3 spells CASSPLAGVGTDTQYF. The DNA of the CDR3 is TGCGCCAGCAGCCCGCTAGCGGGAGTTGGGACAGATACGCAGTATTTT.

By proportion, this clonotype is medium-sized. This beta chain is a stray sequence in a library constructed for alpha chains; its clone size is not meaningful. The chain recombines TRBV6-2 or TRBV6-3 with TRBJ2-1; 10 nucleotides match TRBD2. V shed 7 bases, J shed 8 bases, and the junction held 11 bases outside the gene matches. This CDR3 comprises 15 residues. Germline V gives CDR1 MNHEY, CDR2 SVGEGT. The CDR3 sequence is CASKMVTSGPDEQFF. The DNA for the CDR3 is TGTGCCAGCAAAATGGTGACTAGCGGGCCCGATGAGCAGTTCTTC.

A word on this clonotype: Within a library made for alpha chains, this beta chain is off target, and its count is uninformative. The V and J genes are TRBV7-9 and TRBJ1-2, with D perhaps TRBD1 (6 bases). Germline V gene data show CDR1 as SEHNR and CDR2 as FQNEAQ (reference sequence). V lost 8 bases to trimming and J lost 2 bases, with 9 bases between them. CDR3 length: 12 residues. The chain's CDR3 is CASATGNYGYTF. In DNA, the CDR3 is TGTGCCAGCGCCACAGGGAACTATGGCTACACCTTC. Supplemented by reference TRBV7-9 and TRBJ1-2, the full variable domain reads DTGVSQNPRHKITKRGQNVTFRCDPISEHNRLYWYRQTLGQGPEFLTYFQNEAQLEKSRLLSDRFSAERPKGSFSTLEIQRTEQGDSAMYLCASATGNYGYTFGSGTRLTVV.

This clonotype has a handful of counts. The library was built for alpha chains, so this beta chain is an off-target read and its size means little. The rearrangement joins TRBV7-3 to TRBJ2-5, with a tentative D call TRBD2 (5 bases). Trimming removed 4 bases from V and 1 base from J, with 7 bases in between. CDR3 length: 13 residues. Germline V gene data show CDR1 as SGHTA and CDR2 as FQGTGA. The CDR3 loop is CASSSAGQETQYF. DNA of the CDR3: TGTGCCAGCAGCTCCGCGGGCCAAGAGACCCAGTACTTC.

Note on this clonotype: Because this beta chain is a stray read in a library intended to capture alpha chains, its abundance should not be given much weight. The chain links TRBV2 to TRBJ2-1, with D possibly being TRBD2 (5 bases). This CDR3 contains 13 residues. From germline, CDR1 is SNHLY and CDR2 FYNNEI. The V end lost 5 bases, the J end lost 4 bases, and 9 bases lay between the germline ends. Here the CDR3 reads CASSPGNYNEQFF. CDR3 nucleotides: TGTGCCAGCAGTCCCGGGAATTACAATGAGCAGTTCTTC.

Concerning this clonotype: This beta chain lies outside the target of a library built for alpha chains; its clone size means little. The V call is TRBV7-8, the J call TRBJ2-5; TRBD2 aligns across 12 bases. The V and J ends lost 6 bases and 1 base, in that order; junction bases with no gene match: 9. The CDR3 totals 17 residues. The germline gives CDR1 SGHVS, CDR2 FQNEAQ. The DNA of the CDR3 is TGTGCCAGCAGTCCGCGAGGGGGACTAGCGGGCCAAGAGACCCAGTACTTC. This translates into CASSPRGGLAGQETQYF.

As to this clonotype: Little can be read into the size of this beta chain, an off-target read in a library designed for alpha chains. The V gene is TRBV19, the J gene TRBJ2-5; weak D call: TRBD2 (6 bases). The CDR3 runs to 15 residues. Germline CDR1 and CDR2: LNHDA and SQIVND (reference sequence). Deletions cut 6 bases from V and 3 bases from J, with 17 bases between. Written as DNA, the CDR3 is TGTGCCAGTAGGGCTCCGCTAGCGTACGAAGAGACCCAGTACTTC. As protein: CASRAPLAYEETQYF. Using reference TRBV19 and TRBJ2-5 for the parts outside the CDR3, the full variable domain is DGGITQSPKYLFRKEGQNVTLSCEQNLNHDAMYWYRQDPGQGLRLIYYSQIVNDFQKGDIAEGYSVSREKKESFPLTVTSAQKNPTAFYLCASRAPLAYEETQYFGPGTRLLVL.

This clonotype was picked up a small number of times. This beta chain represents an off-target read in a library built for alpha chains; its size is of limited meaning. This chain uses TRBV27 with TRBJ2-3, with D uncertain. The CDR3 loop spans 11 amino acids. Between the trimmed V and J ends, which lost 6 bases and 14 bases, there was a span of 15 bases. Germline V gene sequence: CDR1 MNHEY, CDR2 SMNVEV (reference sequence). CDR3 amino acids: CASSAQAVWYF. The DNA for the CDR3 is TGTGCCAGCAGCGCCCAGGCCGTTTGGTATTTT.

This clonotype is deemed medium-sized (0.01 to 0.1%). The size of this beta chain means little, since it is a stray read in a library made for alpha chains. The chain employs TRBV6-5 and TRBJ2-3; D is possibly TRBD2 (5 bases). CDR3 length: 16 residues. The germline gives CDR1 MNHEY, CDR2 SVGAGI. V was pared by 2 bases and J by 0 bases, with 12 bases between. In DNA, the CDR3 is TGTGCCAGCAGTTACAACCCGACGGGGAGCACAGATACGCAGTATTTT. Amino acids: CASSYNPTGSTDTQYF.

As regards this clonotype: In a library made to pick up alpha chains, this beta chain is a stray read with a size that means little. The chain has TRBV24-1 and TRBJ2-5, with 10 bases identical to TRBD1. V was pared by 2 bases and J by 4 bases, with 3 bases of the junction left unmatched. Per germline, CDR1 KGHDR and CDR2 SFDVKD. The CDR3 has 15 amino acids. The CDR3 spells CATSDSDRGRETQYF. CDR3 sequence (DNA): TGTGCCACCAGTGATTCCGACAGGGGGCGAGAGACCCAGTACTTC.

This clonotype was seen a handful of times. Being off target in a library aimed at alpha chains, this beta chain has a size of little meaning. The V and J genes are TRBV11-2 and TRBJ2-3, with D maybe TRBD2 (5 bases). Germline V lookup: CDR1 SGHAT, CDR2 FQNNGV. This CDR3 spans 14 amino acids. Trimming took off 4 bases at V and 2 bases at J, with 10 bases between the two ends. The CDR3 DNA is TGTGCCAGCAGCTGGCTAGCAACCACAGATACGCAGTATTTT. Its translation is CASSWLATTDTQYF.

As to this clonotype: This beta chain lies outside the target of a library built for alpha chains; its clone size means little. The chain uses TRBV7-9 and TRBJ2-3; the match to TRBD2 covers 8 bases. The V segment lost 2 bases and the J segment 1 base; nucleotides outside the gene matches: 2. The CDR3 length is 15 residues. CDR1 and CDR2 from the germline V gene are SEHNR and FQNEAQ (reference sequence). The CDR3 nucleotides are TGTGCCAGCAGCTTACGGGAGGGCCGCACAGATACGCAGTATTTT. Protein sequence: CASSLREGRTDTQYF.

About this clonotype itself: In a library made to pick up alpha chains, this beta chain is a stray read with a size that means little. J is TRBJ2-3 and V is TRBV24-1; possible D gene TRBD1, 5 bases. The V gene lost 5 bases and the J gene lost 2 bases, with 13 bases spanning the gap. The CDR3 is 15 residues long. Germline V gene lookup returns CDR1 KGHDR and CDR2 SFDVKD. CDR3 nucleotides: TGTGCCACCAGTGCCGTATGGGGCTCCACAGATACGCAGTATTTT. It is translated as CATSAVWGSTDTQYF.

As to this clonotype: This beta chain represents an off-target read in a library built for alpha chains; its size is of limited meaning. The gene calls are TRBV3-1 and TRBJ2-5, with a weak D call TRBD2 (5 bases). Trimming took 3 bases from V and 7 from J, leaving 12 bases between them. The CDR3 is made up of 13 amino acids. Germline V gene sequence: CDR1 LGHDT, CDR2 YNNKEL (reference sequence). The CDR3 bases are TGTGCCAGCAGCCACGAGGGCCGGGGGACCCAGTACTTC. Amino acids: CASSHEGRGTQYF.

On this clonotype: Little can be read into the size of this beta chain, an off-target read in a library designed for alpha chains. The chain links TRBV18 to TRBJ1-1, with a possible D match to TRBD1 (5 bases). CDR1 and CDR2 from the germline V gene are KGHSH and LQKENI. The CDR3 has 13 residues. Trimming took 5 bases from V and 1 from J, leaving 8 bases between them. The CDR3 loop is CASSSQENTEAFF. For the CDR3, the DNA is TGTGCCAGCTCATCACAGGAGAACACTGAAGCTTTCTTT.

Comments on this clonotype: This beta chain turned up in a library designed for alpha chains; as an off-target read, its abundance says little. The chain uses TRBV5-1 and TRBJ2-7; 8 bases line up with TRBD1. CDR3 length: 14 amino acids. Looked up from germline, CDR1 is SGHRS and CDR2 is YFSETQ. V was clipped by 5 bases and J by 5 bases; unmatched bases: 9. The CDR3 loop is CASSWSGQGNEQYF. The CDR3 coding sequence is TGCGCCAGCAGTTGGTCAGGACAGGGCAACGAGCAGTACTTC.

This clonotype has a handful of counts. The library was built for alpha chains, so this beta chain is an off-target read and its size means little. The chain links TRBV28 to TRBJ2-3, with TRBD2 identical over 9 bases. Germline V gene sequence: CDR1 MDHEN, CDR2 SYDVKM. The V gene end was trimmed by 4 bases and the J gene end by 1 base; junction bases not matched to a gene: 6. The CDR3 covers 16 residues. The CDR3 spells CASSSTSGRGTDTQYF. The CDR3 region has the DNA TGTGCCAGCAGTTCGACTAGCGGAAGAGGCACAGATACGCAGTATTTT.

As regards this clonotype: As an off-target read in a library built for alpha chains, this beta chain has a frequency of little significance. The CDR3 DNA reads TGCGCCAGCAGCTTGGGGGACAGGGCCGAGCAGTACTTC. Translating it yields CASSLGDRAEQYF. The V gene is TRBV5-1, the J gene TRBJ2-7; TRBD1 matches at 9 bases. Germline CDR1 and CDR2: SGHRS and YFSETQ. This CDR3 spans 13 amino acids. With 0 bases clipped from V and 6 bases from J, the junction kept 1 base outside the gene matches.

This clonotype was observed a few times. The size of this beta chain means little, since it is a stray read in a library made for alpha chains. V gene TRBV7-9 combines with J gene TRBJ2-5; D remains unclear. Per the germline V gene, CDR1 is SEHNR and CDR2 is FQNEAQ (reference sequence). Trimming left V 5 bases short and J 5 bases short, with 6 bases between. The CDR3 covers 11 residues. In nucleotides, the CDR3 is TGTGCCAGCAGCCTAGTTGAGACCCAGTACTTC. It specifies CASSLVETQYF.

This clonotype was seen a few times. This beta chain lies outside the target of a library built for alpha chains; its clone size means little. V usage is TRBV28 and J usage is TRBJ2-1; 11 nucleotides line up with TRBD2. The J segment lost 3 bases and the V segment lost 6 bases, leaving 7 bases of the junction unmatched. The V gene's germline CDR1 is MDHEN and CDR2 SYDVKM. CDR3 length: 16 amino acids. The CDR3 nucleotides are TGTGCCAGCAGGCGTAGCGGGAGGGCCTTCTACAATGAGCAGTTCTTC. Translated: CASRRSGRAFYNEQFF.

As to this clonotype: In a library made to pick up alpha chains, this beta chain is a stray read with a size that means little. The chain employs TRBV6-6 and TRBJ2-1; D remains ambiguous. The CDR3 is 11 residues long. Trimming took 9 bases from V and 6 from J, leaving 9 bases between them. The germline V gene encodes CDR1 MNHNY and CDR2 SVGAGI (reference sequence). CDR3 bases: TGTGCCAGTCGATTAGGCAATGAGCAGTTCTTC. Amino acid sequence: CASRLGNEQFF.